A selection of T cell receptor beta chains follows, all from one sample in a study of response to subunit inactivated influenza vaccine. TCRdb processed the RT-PCR reads anew with MiXCR; each CDR3 protein has one entry. The table lists 400,000 to 550,000 distinct CDR3 sequences, about 25% of them singletons. Specimen: CD4+ T cells sorted from PBMCs, collected roughly 5 days after vaccination. All receptors derive from a man in his fifties who received an inactivated influenza vaccine. Both conserved end residues are part of each CDR3. The order of the fields is D gene, V gene, clone size, J gene, CDR3 protein, CDR3 DNA. A D gene is named only where the DNA matches it firmly. A row's size may be missing; if present it is once, few, many or a size class.

d_gene: TRBD2
v_gene: TRBV7-9
abundance: few
j_gene: TRBJ2-7
CDR3aa: CASSSMTSGRAINEQYF
CDR3nt: TGTGCCAGCAGCTCGATGACTAGCGGGAGGGCCATTAACGAGCAGTACTTC

d_gene: .
v_gene: TRBV30
abundance: .
j_gene: TRBJ2-3
CDR3aa: CAWSWQTDTQYF
CDR3nt: TGTGCCTGGAGTTGGCAGACAGATACGCAGTATTTT

d_gene: TRBD1
v_gene: TRBV20-1
abundance: .
j_gene: TRBJ1-5
CDR3aa: CSARDRGLGQPQHF
CDR3nt: TGCAGTGCTAGAGATAGGGGGCTAGGGCAGCCCCAGCATTTT

d_gene: .
v_gene: TRBV20-1
abundance: few
j_gene: TRBJ2-3
CDR3aa: CSASHWDTQYF
CDR3nt: TGCAGTGCTAGTCATTGGGATACGCAGTATTTT

d_gene: .
v_gene: TRBV4-1
abundance: .
j_gene: TRBJ1-1
CDR3aa: CASSQEVWPEAFF
CDR3nt: TGCGCCAGCAGCCAAGAAGTTTGGCCTGAAGCTTTCTTT

d_gene: TRBD2
v_gene: TRBV28
abundance: many
j_gene: TRBJ2-3
CDR3aa: CASSRTSGRNTQYF
CDR3nt: TGTGCCAGCAGCCGGACTAGCGGGAGGAATACGCAGTATTTT

d_gene: .
v_gene: TRBV11-2
abundance: few
j_gene: TRBJ1-2
CDR3aa: CASSSLGRGVYGYTF
CDR3nt: TGTGCCAGCAGCTCTCTCGGCAGGGGTGTCTATGGCTACACCTTC

d_gene: TRBD2
v_gene: TRBV5-4
abundance: few
j_gene: TRBJ2-5
CDR3aa: CASSPKTSGGASETQYF
CDR3nt: TGTGCCAGCAGCCCCAAGACTAGCGGGGGGGCATCCGAGACCCAGTACTTC

d_gene: TRBD2
v_gene: TRBV30
abundance: few
j_gene: TRBJ2-3
CDR3aa: CAWSVGLAGTDTQYF
CDR3nt: TGTGCCTGGAGTGTAGGCCTAGCGGGTACAGATACGCAGTATTTT

d_gene: .
v_gene: TRBV28
abundance: few
j_gene: TRBJ2-3
CDR3aa: CASRIAGIKTEYF
CDR3nt: TGTGCCAGCAGGATCGCCGGGATTAAAACCGAGTATTTT

d_gene: TRBD1
v_gene: TRBV10-3
abundance: few
j_gene: TRBJ2-2
CDR3aa: CAITPDRRVDTGELFF
CDR3nt: TGTGCCATCACCCCGGACAGGAGAGTGGACACCGGGGAGCTGTTTTTT

d_gene: .
v_gene: TRBV2
abundance: once
j_gene: TRBJ1-2
CDR3aa: CASSFDSGYGYTF
CDR3nt: TGTGCCAGCAGTTTCGACTCGGGCTATGGCTACACCTTC

d_gene: .
v_gene: TRBV10-2
abundance: .
j_gene: TRBJ2-3
CDR3aa: CASSDPGGGTDTQYF
CDR3nt: TGCGCCAGCAGTGACCCCGGGGGCGGCACAGATACGCAGTATTTT

d_gene: .
v_gene: TRBV12-3/TRBV12-4
abundance: .
j_gene: TRBJ1-5
CDR3aa: CASNDGANLNQPQHF
CDR3nt: TGTGCCAGCAATGACGGTGCGAATCTCAATCAGCCCCAGCATTTT

d_gene: .
v_gene: TRBV20-1
abundance: .
j_gene: TRBJ2-7
CDR3aa: CSAEDNLCSYEQYF
CDR3nt: TGCAGTGCTGAGGACAACCTGTGCTCCTACGAGCAGTACTTC

d_gene: .
v_gene: TRBV5-4
abundance: few
j_gene: TRBJ2-1
CDR3aa: CASTAILAGRNEQFF
CDR3nt: TGTGCCAGCACCGCGATCCTGGCGGGACGCAATGAGCAGTTCTTC

d_gene: TRBD1
v_gene: TRBV29-1
abundance: .
j_gene: TRBJ2-7
CDR3aa: CSVNDRGLHEQYF
CDR3nt: TGCAGCGTTAACGACAGGGGGCTTCACGAGCAGTACTTC

d_gene: .
v_gene: TRBV29-1
abundance: many
j_gene: TRBJ1-1
CDR3aa: CSLRKSLNTEAFF
CDR3nt: TGCAGCCTTCGAAAGTCCCTCAACACTGAAGCTTTCTTT

d_gene: .
v_gene: TRBV2
abundance: once
j_gene: TRBJ2-2
CDR3aa: CASTRWGANTGELFF
CDR3nt: TGTGCCAGCACTCGATGGGGCGCGAACACCGGGGAGCTGTTTTTT

d_gene: .
v_gene: TRBV19
abundance: .
j_gene: TRBJ1-1
CDR3aa: CASSWRDMNTEAFF
CDR3nt: TGTGCCAGTAGTTGGCGGGACATGAACACTGAAGCTTTCTTT

d_gene: TRBD1
v_gene: TRBV5-6
abundance: .
j_gene: TRBJ2-5
CDR3aa: CASSRYAGTGGETQYF
CDR3nt: TGTGCCAGCAGCCGGTACGCCGGGACAGGGGGGGAGACCCAGTACTTC

d_gene: TRBD1
v_gene: TRBV4-3
abundance: few
j_gene: TRBJ2-7
CDR3aa: CASSQVQGVYEQYF
CDR3nt: TGCGCCAGCAGCCAAGTTCAGGGGGTCTACGAGCAGTACTTC

d_gene: .
v_gene: TRBV7-9
abundance: few
j_gene: TRBJ2-2
CDR3aa: CASSSGENTGELFF
CDR3nt: TGTGCCAGCAGCTCCGGGGAGAACACCGGGGAGCTGTTTTTT

d_gene: TRBD1
v_gene: TRBV29-1
abundance: many
j_gene: TRBJ1-2
CDR3aa: CSVERQGYGYTF
CDR3nt: TGCAGCGTTGAACGACAGGGCTATGGCTACACCTTC

d_gene: TRBD2
v_gene: TRBV12-3/TRBV12-4
abundance: .
j_gene: TRBJ2-1
CDR3aa: CASSLWTSGNEQFF
CDR3nt: TGTGCCAGCAGTTTATGGACTAGCGGGAATGAGCAGTTCTTC

d_gene: .
v_gene: TRBV20-1
abundance: .
j_gene: TRBJ2-7
CDR3aa: CSAQRGDHEQYF
CDR3nt: TGCAGTGCCCAGCGAGGGGACCACGAGCAGTACTTC

d_gene: .
v_gene: TRBV6-8
abundance: .
j_gene: TRBJ2-1
CDR3aa: CASSYSTIFGDEGRPLYNEQFF
CDR3nt: TGTGCCAGCAGTTACTCGACAATATTTGGGGACGAGGGTCGCCCTTTATACAATGAGCAGTTCTTC

d_gene: .
v_gene: TRBV18
abundance: .
j_gene: TRBJ2-3
CDR3aa: CASSPVSGHSERTDTQYF
CDR3nt: TGTGCCAGCTCACCGGTCAGCGGGCACAGTGAACGCACAGATACGCAGTATTTT

d_gene: TRBD2
v_gene: TRBV7-6
abundance: .
j_gene: TRBJ2-5
CDR3aa: CASSFASGRIQETQYF
CDR3nt: TGTGCCAGCAGCTTTGCTAGCGGGAGAATACAAGAGACCCAGTACTTC

d_gene: .
v_gene: TRBV5-1
abundance: .
j_gene: TRBJ2-5
CDR3aa: CASTNGGAGPEETQYF
CDR3nt: TGCGCCAGCACCAATGGAGGCGCGGGGCCGGAAGAGACCCAGTACTTC

d_gene: TRBD1
v_gene: TRBV12-3/TRBV12-4
abundance: .
j_gene: TRBJ2-6
CDR3aa: CASSPTTGGSGANVLTF
CDR3nt: TGTGCCAGCAGCCCAACGACAGGGGGCTCCGGGGCCAACGTCCTGACTTTC

d_gene: .
v_gene: TRBV5-6
abundance: few
j_gene: TRBJ2-7
CDR3aa: CASSSTEDFYEQYF
CDR3nt: TGTGCCAGCAGCTCTACGGAAGACTTTTACGAGCAGTACTTC

d_gene: .
v_gene: TRBV4-3
abundance: few
j_gene: TRBJ2-7
CDR3aa: CASSRQPDGAYEQYF
CDR3nt: TGCGCCAGCAGCCGTCAACCGGACGGAGCCTACGAGCAGTACTTC

d_gene: TRBD2
v_gene: TRBV7-8
abundance: .
j_gene: TRBJ2-1
CDR3aa: CASSLSRGGSEQFF
CDR3nt: TGTGCCAGCAGCTTATCCCGGGGGGGCAGTGAGCAGTTCTTC

d_gene: .
v_gene: TRBV20-1
abundance: .
j_gene: TRBJ2-3
CDR3aa: CSASPAGITDTQYF
CDR3nt: TGCAGTGCTAGCCCGGCGGGGATAACAGATACGCAGTATTTT

d_gene: TRBD1
v_gene: TRBV29-1
abundance: .
j_gene: TRBJ1-2
CDR3aa: CSVEKDRGESNYGYTF
CDR3nt: TGCAGCGTTGAAAAGGACAGGGGAGAGTCTAACTATGGCTACACCTTC

d_gene: .
v_gene: TRBV10-3
abundance: .
j_gene: TRBJ1-2
CDR3aa: CAISEEHTYGYTF
CDR3nt: TGTGCCATCAGTGAAGAACATACCTATGGCTACACCTTC

d_gene: .
v_gene: TRBV12-3/TRBV12-4
abundance: few
j_gene: TRBJ2-1
CDR3aa: CASSSNDRLSYNEQFF
CDR3nt: TGTGCCAGCAGTTCCAACGACAGGTTATCCTACAATGAGCAGTTCTTC

d_gene: TRBD2
v_gene: TRBV6-1
abundance: .
j_gene: TRBJ2-1
CDR3aa: CASSEALSGGVYNEQFF
CDR3nt: TGTGCCAGCAGTGAAGCGCTTAGCGGGGGGGTGTACAATGAGCAGTTCTTC

d_gene: TRBD1
v_gene: TRBV28
abundance: .
j_gene: TRBJ2-7
CDR3aa: CASSSPGQGLPYEQYF
CDR3nt: TGTGCCAGCAGTTCCCCGGGACAGGGGTTACCCTACGAGCAGTACTTC

d_gene: TRBD1
v_gene: TRBV25-1
abundance: .
j_gene: TRBJ1-1
CDR3aa: CASRGQGVREAFF
CDR3nt: TGTGCCAGCAGAGGACAGGGGGTACGAGAAGCTTTCTTT

d_gene: TRBD2
v_gene: TRBV7-9
abundance: few
j_gene: TRBJ2-5
CDR3aa: CASSSLAGGTRETQYF
CDR3nt: TGTGCCAGCAGCTCTCTAGCGGGCGGGACGAGGGAGACCCAGTACTTC

d_gene: .
v_gene: TRBV20-1
abundance: few
j_gene: TRBJ1-1
CDR3aa: CSAIRTEAFF
CDR3nt: TGCAGTGCCATTAGAACTGAAGCTTTCTTT

d_gene: TRBD1
v_gene: TRBV2
abundance: once
j_gene: TRBJ2-5
CDR3aa: CTISQHRTGSTVVETQYF
CDR3nt: TGTACCATCAGTCAACACCGGACAGGGTCAACGGTAGTAGAGACCCAGTACTTC

d_gene: .
v_gene: TRBV24-1
abundance: .
j_gene: TRBJ2-1
CDR3aa: CATSEGTPSEQFF
CDR3nt: TGTGCCACCAGTGAGGGGACTCCCAGTGAGCAGTTCTTC

d_gene: .
v_gene: TRBV27
abundance: few
j_gene: TRBJ1-1
CDR3aa: CASSQQSTEAFF
CDR3nt: TGTGCCAGCAGTCAACAGAGCACTGAAGCTTTCTTT

d_gene: TRBD1
v_gene: TRBV2
abundance: .
j_gene: TRBJ2-7
CDR3aa: CASITLNRGNEQYF
CDR3nt: TGTGCCAGCATTACGCTGAACAGGGGAAACGAGCAGTACTTC

d_gene: .
v_gene: TRBV20-1
abundance: .
j_gene: TRBJ2-7
CDR3aa: CSARDSGREIYEQYF
CDR3nt: TGCAGTGCTAGAGATTCAGGCAGGGAGATATACGAGCAGTACTTC

d_gene: .
v_gene: TRBV5-1
abundance: .
j_gene: TRBJ2-7
CDR3aa: CASSRIQGPPREQYF
CDR3nt: TGCGCCAGCAGCAGAATACAGGGCCCACCGCGCGAGCAGTACTTC

d_gene: TRBD2
v_gene: TRBV10-3
abundance: .
j_gene: TRBJ2-7
CDR3aa: CAISESVAGPYEQYF
CDR3nt: TGTGCCATCAGTGAGTCGGTAGCGGGCCCCTACGAGCAGTACTTC

d_gene: .
v_gene: TRBV7-9
abundance: .
j_gene: TRBJ1-2
CDR3aa: CASSYTGNGYTF
CDR3nt: TGTGCCAGCAGCTATACAGGGAATGGCTACACCTTC

d_gene: .
v_gene: TRBV20-1
abundance: .
j_gene: TRBJ2-7
CDR3aa: CSAYSVGGEQYF
CDR3nt: TGCAGTGCCTATAGCGTTGGGGGCGAGCAGTACTTC

d_gene: .
v_gene: TRBV20-1
abundance: .
j_gene: TRBJ2-1
CDR3aa: CSATGGRTGTEQFF
CDR3nt: TGCAGTGCTACGGGGGGGAGGACAGGGACTGAGCAGTTCTTC

d_gene: TRBD2
v_gene: TRBV3-1
abundance: few
j_gene: TRBJ2-7
CDR3aa: CASSQDPNRLAGIYEQYF
CDR3nt: TGTGCCAGCAGCCAAGACCCTAACCGACTAGCGGGGATTTACGAGCAGTACTTC

d_gene: TRBD1
v_gene: TRBV7-9
abundance: .
j_gene: TRBJ2-5
CDR3aa: CASRLTGEVWETQYF
CDR3nt: TGTGCCAGCAGGTTGACAGGGGAAGTCTGGGAGACCCAGTACTTC

d_gene: .
v_gene: TRBV10-3
abundance: few
j_gene: TRBJ2-7
CDR3aa: CAISVDTISYEQYF
CDR3nt: TGTGCCATCAGTGTTGATACTATATCCTACGAGCAGTACTTC